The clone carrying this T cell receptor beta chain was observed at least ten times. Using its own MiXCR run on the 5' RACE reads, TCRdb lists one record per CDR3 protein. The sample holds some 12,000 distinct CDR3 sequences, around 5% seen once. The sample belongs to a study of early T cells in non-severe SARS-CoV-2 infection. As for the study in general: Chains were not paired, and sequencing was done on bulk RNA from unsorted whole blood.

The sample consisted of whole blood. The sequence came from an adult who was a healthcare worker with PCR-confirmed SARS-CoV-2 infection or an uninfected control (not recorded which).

The CDR3 spells CASSPLRGANEQFF. CDR3 DNA: TGTGCCAGCAGCCCCCTGCGGGGGGCAAATGAGCAGTTCTTC. J is TRBJ2-1 and V is TRBV3-1; TRBD2 matches 8 bases. The germline CDR1 and CDR2 sequences are LGHDT and YNNKEL (reference sequence). V shed 4 bases, J shed 7 bases, and the junction held 6 bases outside the gene matches. This CDR3 is 14 amino acids long.